This T cell receptor (beta chain) came from a study of graft-versus-host responses after intestinal transplantation. Study-wide context: Recipients received multivisceral, liver-intestinal, or isolated intestinal transplants. Anti-thymocyte globulin was used for induction in all recipients, who then took tacrolimus and steroids for roughly three years.

Sequencing used immunoSEQ multiplex PCR; TCRdb keeps in-frame clones, though not all of them. This sample yields under 90,000 clones, of which around 93% are seen a single time; around 0.37% belongs to the top ten. Of note for this clone: What it binds is not known.

Study conclusions and caveats: After transplant, early declines in HvG clones were associated with peak levels of circulating GvH clones. Among recipient marrow samples, GvH clones were found; some appeared first in ileum or blood.

The sample was unstimulated CD4+ T cells sorted from spleen or lymph node cells, taken before transplant. The clonotype comes from a human donor who was the organ donor for an intestinal transplant.

In nucleotides, the CDR3 is TGTGCCAGCAGCCTCGACAGGGGTCCAGGCGAGCAGTACTTC. Its translation is CASSLDRGPGEQYF. This sequence joins TRBV4-2 and TRBJ2-7; 8 positions agree with TRBD1. Germline trimming cut 4 bases from V and 6 bases from J; bases unmatched to any gene: 8. Germline V CDR1 and CDR2: LGHNA, YNFKEQ. This CDR3 has 14 amino acids.